Sequencing of this T cell receptor beta chain was carried out in a study of memory CD8 T cells in hepatitis C reinfection. V was trimmed by 0 bases and J by 2 bases, leaving 6 bases between them. The germline gives CDR1 SGHRS, CDR2 YFSETQ. This CDR3 has 14 amino acids. Stated time point: late/post reinfection, 12 to 24 weeks after detection. Sorted cells were sequenced directly ex vivo without any in vitro expansion. Only in-frame clones appear in the TCRdb table, and some are missing; sequencing was by immunoSEQ multiplex PCR. The sample has 45,000 to 50,000 clones, roughly nine tenths seen once. The chain has TRBV5-1 and TRBJ2-1; weak D call: TRBD1 (5 bases). The clonotype comes from a man between 18 and 29 years old with hepatitis C virus infection. The material sequenced was naive CD8+ T cells sorted from blood. CDR3 region: CASSLGGAYNEQFF. The CDR3 bases are TGCGCCAGCAGCTTGGGGGGCGCCTACAATGAGCAGTTCTTC.